A selection of T cell receptor beta chains follows, all from one sample in a study of blood T cell repertoires in COVID-19. The protocol was immunoSEQ multiplex PCR, while the TCRdb copy is restricted to in-frame clones and leaves out a portion. The top ten clones hold over 10% of a sample with hundreds of thousands of clones, 86% of them seen once. Material: peripheral blood. These TCRs come from a woman in her 70s with COVID-19, enrolled during active disease. CDR3s include the opening cysteine and the closing phenylalanine or tryptophan. The D gene is left open where the match is weak. Clone size is not always given. Where it is, it says once, few, many or a class for expanded clones.

J gene | D gene | clone size | V gene | CDR3 length | CDR3 DNA | CDR3 protein
TRBJ1-2 | NA | few | TRBV5-3 | 15 | TGTGCCAGAAGCTTTAGTCAGGGGTGCTTTGGTGGCTACACCTTC | CARSFSQGCFGGYTF
TRBJ1-6 | TRBD1 | few | TRBV28 | 14 | TGTGCCAGCAGTATTTGGACAGGGAATTCACCCCTCCACTTT | CASSIWTGNSPLHF
TRBJ2-1 | NA | NA | TRBV12-3/TRBV12-4 | 13 | TGTGCCAGCAGCCCCCGACAGTACAATGAGCAGTTCTTC | CASSPRQYNEQFF
TRBJ1-2 | NA | once | TRBV12-3/TRBV12-4 | 12 | TGTGCCAGCAGCTCCGACTTTTATGGCTACACCTTC | CASSSDFYGYTF
TRBJ1-2 | TRBD1 | NA | TRBV29-1 | 12 | TGCAGCGTGGACAGGGCCAACTATGGCTACACCTTC | CSVDRANYGYTF
TRBJ2-3 | TRBD2 | NA | TRBV13 | 19 | TGTGCCAGCAGCTTCCCCCTGGGACTAGCGGGGGGCACGAGGGATACGCAGTATTTT | CASSFPLGLAGGTRDTQYF
TRBJ2-7 | TRBD1 | NA | TRBV5-6 | 14 | TGTGCCAGCAGCTTCACAGGGGTGACCTACGAGCAGTACTTC | CASSFTGVTYEQYF
TRBJ1-2 | NA | NA | TRBV6-4 | 15 | TGTGCCAGCAGTGACTCCCTAGACAGCCCCCTAGGCTACACCTTC | CASSDSLDSPLGYTF
TRBJ2-3 | TRBD1 | NA | TRBV12-3/TRBV12-4 | 12 | TGTGCCAGCAGTAGGGGGCGAGATACGCAGTATTTT | CASSRGRDTQYF
TRBJ1-1 | TRBD1 | NA | TRBV13 | 16 | TGTGCCAGCAGCTCCCCGAGGGACAGGTTGAACACTGAAGCTTTCTTT | CASSSPRDRLNTEAFF
TRBJ1-1 | NA | once | TRBV5-1 | 15 | TGCGCCAGCAGCTTGGAGGCAACTCGGGACACTGAAGCTTTCTTT | CASSLEATRDTEAFF
TRBJ2-3 | TRBD2 | once | TRBV13 | 14 | TGTGCCAGCAGGGGTAGCGGGGGCACAGATACGCAGTATTTT | CASRGSGGTDTQYF
TRBJ1-5 | NA | NA | TRBV5-5 | 17 | TGTGCCAGCAGCTTGGGACATTCAGTTTATAGCAATCAGCCCCAGCATTTT | CASSLGHSVYSNQPQHF
TRBJ1-6 | NA | NA | TRBV14 | 13 | TGTGCCAGCAGCCAAGCGGGGAATTCACCCCTCCACTTT | CASSQAGNSPLHF
TRBJ2-1 | TRBD2 | NA | TRBV9 | 15 | TGTGCCAGCAGCGTAGGGGCTAGCGGGGGGGCAAAGCAGTTCTTC | CASSVGASGGAKQFF
TRBJ2-1 | TRBD2 | NA | TRBV9 | 17 | TGTGCCAGCAGCGAGGGGACCCTAGCGGGGGGTCACAATGAGCAGTTCTTC | CASSEGTLAGGHNEQFF
TRBJ2-3 | TRBD1 | NA | TRBV11-2 | 15 | TGTGCCAGCAGCCCGGGACAGCCTAGCACAGATACGCAGTATTTT | CASSPGQPSTDTQYF
TRBJ2-4 | NA | NA | TRBV29-1 | 16 | TGCAGCGTTGAAGATGGATCGGGGTTCGCCAAAAACATTCAGTACTTC | CSVEDGSGFAKNIQYF
TRBJ1-5 | NA | NA | TRBV21-1 | 17 | TGTGCCAGCAGCAAAGGGGCCGAGGGAGGGGGTTGTCAGCCCCAGCATTTT | CASSKGAEGGGCQPQHF
TRBJ1-2 | NA | NA | TRBV20-1 | 11 | TGCAGTGCAAGACGGGGAAGAGGCTACACCTTC | CSARRGRGYTF
TRBJ1-3 | NA | NA | TRBV20-1 | 13 | TGCAGTGCTAGTCAGGGAACTGGAAACACCATATATTTT | CSASQGTGNTIYF
TRBJ2-5 | TRBD2 | NA | TRBV4-2 | 15 | TGTGCCAGCAGCCAACGGACTAGCGGGGAAGAGACCCAGTACTTC | CASSQRTSGEETQYF
TRBJ1-2 | NA | NA | TRBV30 | 12 | TGTGCTCGGCGGGAGGTTGACTATGGCTACACCTTC | CARREVDYGYTF
TRBJ1-2 | NA | NA | TRBV12-3/TRBV12-4 | 13 | TGTGCCAGCAGTTCGCGGGATTTCTGGGGCTACACCTTC | CASSSRDFWGYTF
TRBJ2-3 | TRBD2 | NA | TRBV6-6 | 13 | TGTGCCAGCAGTGACCTACTAGCGGGGGACCTTCAGTTT | CASSDLLAGDLQF
TRBJ1-2 | TRBD1 | NA | TRBV29-1 | 14 | TGCAGCGTCCCGGGAACAGGGGATAGGAATGGCTACACCTTC | CSVPGTGDRNGYTF
TRBJ1-3 | NA | few | TRBV6-2/TRBV6-3 | 15 | TGTGCCAGCAGACCTACCTCGGTCTATGGAAACACCATATATTTT | CASRPTSVYGNTIYF
TRBJ1-1 | NA | NA | TRBV5-1 | 13 | TGCGCCAGCAGCCCTACCATTACGAGGGAAGCTTTCTTT | CASSPTITREAFF
TRBJ2-7 | TRBD2 | NA | TRBV4-1 | 16 | TGCGCCAGCAGCCAACGACTAGCGGGACCCTCCTACGAGCAGTACTTC | CASSQRLAGPSYEQYF
TRBJ2-7 | NA | NA | TRBV7-9 | 16 | TGTGCCAGCACCTCTACGAGGAAGGGGGACGACTACGAGCAGTACTTC | CASTSTRKGDDYEQYF
TRBJ1-6 | NA | NA | TRBV10-2 | 14 | TGCGCCACCGAGCTACAGAGGGGGAATTCACCCCTCCACTTT | CATELQRGNSPLHF
TRBJ1-1 | TRBD1 | NA | TRBV19 | 14 | TGTGCCAGTAGGCCCATGGACAGGGTGGCTGAAGCTTTCTTT | CASRPMDRVAEAFF
TRBJ2-7 | TRBD1 | NA | TRBV7-8 | 15 | TGTGCCAGCAGCATAACCGGGACAGGGGGTTACGAGCAGTACTTC | CASSITGTGGYEQYF
TRBJ1-5 | TRBD1 | NA | TRBV30 | 14 | TGTGCCTGGAGTCAACAGGGGCGGCGGCAGCCCCAGCATTTT | CAWSQQGRRQPQHF
TRBJ2-5 | TRBD1 | NA | TRBV4-1 | 15 | TGCGCCAGCAGCCAAGGCTGGACAGGCCAAGAGACCCAGTACTTC | CASSQGWTGQETQYF
TRBJ2-3 | TRBD2 | NA | TRBV2 | 15 | TGTGCCAGCACCGTTAGCGGGGGAAGGACAGATACGCAGTATTTT | CASTVSGGRTDTQYF
TRBJ1-5 | TRBD1 | NA | TRBV10-3 | 14 | TGTGCCATCAGTGAGTCCACAGGGGACCAGCCCCAGCATTTT | CAISESTGDQPQHF
TRBJ1-2 | TRBD1 | few | TRBV6-6 | 15 | TGTGCCAGCAGTTACGGTGACAGGGCGTCCTATGGCTACACCTTC | CASSYGDRASYGYTF
TRBJ2-2 | TRBD1 | NA | TRBV19 | 15 | TGTGCCAGTAGAGACAGGGGGATGAACACCGGGGAGCTGTTTTTT | CASRDRGMNTGELFF
TRBJ1-5 | TRBD1 | NA | TRBV19 | 15 | TGTGCCAGTAGTATAGAGGCAGGGGGAGGTCAGCCCCAGCATTTT | CASSIEAGGGQPQHF
TRBJ2-7 | NA | NA | TRBV21-1 | 14 | TGTGCCAGCAGCAAAGGGACTAGGAGGGCAGAGCAGTACTTC | CASSKGTRRAEQYF
TRBJ2-7 | NA | NA | TRBV4-1 | 14 | TGCGCCAGCAGCCAAGATTTCTCCCCGGGGGAGCAGTACTTC | CASSQDFSPGEQYF
TRBJ1-2 | NA | NA | TRBV21-1 | 17 | TGTGCCAGCAGCAAAGGTGGACACCATAATTATAACTATGGCTACACCTTC | CASSKGGHHNYNYGYTF
TRBJ2-5 | NA | NA | TRBV28 | 11 | TGTGCCAGCAGTTTTTCGGAGACCCAGTACTTC | CASSFSETQYF
TRBJ2-1 | TRBD2 | once | TRBV9 | 16 | TGTGCCAGCAGCGTAGAAGGCGGGGGGGCCAAGAATGAGCAGTTCTTC | CASSVEGGGAKNEQFF
TRBJ1-5 | NA | NA | TRBV11-2 | 14 | TGTGCCAGCAGCTCCGGACAGCCGAATCAGCCCCAGCATTTT | CASSSGQPNQPQHF
TRBJ2-7 | NA | NA | TRBV14 | 15 | TGTGCCAGCAGCCCAGGGGGGAAGGGGTACTACGAGCAGTACTTC | CASSPGGKGYYEQYF
TRBJ1-2 | NA | NA | TRBV21-1 | 17 | TGTGCCAGCACAAGAGATCGAGGACAGTTAACTAACTATGGCTACACCTTC | CASTRDRGQLTNYGYTF
TRBJ2-7 | TRBD2 | NA | TRBV7-2 | 16 | TGTGCCAGCAGGGGGACTAGCGGGGGTTCCTCCTACGAGCAGTACTTC | CASRGTSGGSSYEQYF
TRBJ2-1 | NA | NA | TRBV5-1 | 13 | TGCGCCAGCAGCTTGCCTAGCCTCAATGAGCAGTTCTTC | CASSLPSLNEQFF
TRBJ2-5 | NA | NA | TRBV7-2 | 13 | TGTGCCAGCAGACCTACAGGTTTGGAGACCCAGTACTTC | CASRPTGLETQYF
TRBJ2-7 | NA | NA | TRBV12-3/TRBV12-4 | 11 | TGTGCCAGCAGTTCTAGGTTCGGATCGGACTTC | CASSSRFGSDF
TRBJ1-1 | NA | NA | TRBV29-1 | 11 | TGCAGCGGGAACAGGGACACTGAAGCTTTCTTT | CSGNRDTEAFF
TRBJ1-1 | NA | NA | TRBV29-1 | 13 | TGCAGCGCACACAGGGACCAGAACACTGAAGCTTTCTTT | CSAHRDQNTEAFF
TRBJ2-3 | TRBD2 | few | TRBV10-1 | 16 | TGCGCCAGCAGTGAGTCTCCCGGGGGGACCACAGATACGCAGTATTTT | CASSESPGGTTDTQYF
TRBJ1-2 | NA | once | TRBV15 | 14 | TGTGCCACCAGCAGAGATCGGGGGGACTATGGCTACACCTTC | CATSRDRGDYGYTF
TRBJ2-7 | NA | NA | TRBV12-3/TRBV12-4 | 13 | TGTGCCAGCAACCCAGGGCGAGCCTACGAGCAGTACTTC | CASNPGRAYEQYF